This passage covers 3 T cell receptor beta chains from one sample sequenced in a study of T cells in Graves' hyperthyroidism and ophthalmopathy. There were TCR beta CDR3 regions amplified from RNA transcripts. RT-PCR in the first round (using the HTBI primer set) targeted the TCR CDR3. Via MiXCR, TCRdb re-called the multiplex PCR reads, giving one row per CDR3 protein. The sample yields some 380,000 distinct CDR3 sequences, less than 15% seen once. Specimen: blood. Receptors were obtained from a young man with Graves' hyperthyroidism that later progressed to Graves' ophthalmopathy.

The rearrangement uses TRBV20-1 and TRBJ1-2; D is perhaps TRBD1 (5 bases). V was clipped by 5 bases and J by 1 base, with 17 bases between them. CDR1 is DFQATT, CDR2 SNEGSKA, per germline (reference sequence). CDR3 length: 15 amino acids. The CDR3 loop reads CSAPAPGPSNYGYTF. The DNA for the CDR3 is TGCAGTGCTCCTGCCCCGGGACCGAGTAACTATGGCTACACCTTC.

This clonotype appeared many times. The chain combines TRBV12-3 or TRBV12-4 with TRBJ2-7; TRBD1 might be the D (6 bases). V was shortened by 7 bases and J by 6 bases, with 13 bases between the two germline ends. The CDR3 runs 12 residues. The chain's CDR3 is CASTLTGPEQYF. CDR3 nucleotides: TGTGCCAGCACCCTAACAGGGCCCGAGCAGTACTTC.

This clonotype was recorded at least ten times. The V call is TRBV2, the J call TRBJ2-3, with D tentatively TRBD1 or TRBD2 (6 bases each). CDR1 SNHLY and CDR2 FYNNEI come from the germline V gene. The CDR3 length is 17 residues. Between the trimmed V and J ends, which lost 3 bases and 1 base, there was a span of 17 bases. CDR3 loop: CASSDLRGALGTDTQYF. The CDR3 DNA is TGTGCCAGCAGTGACCTTAGGGGGGCCCTCGGCACAGATACGCAGTATTTT.